One sample yielded the 9 T cell receptor beta chains listed below, sequenced in a study of CD8 T cells in Susac syndrome. Random hexamers were used to reverse transcribe 0.5 to 1 ug of RNA. TCRdb recomputed calls from the immunoSEQ multiplex PCR reads with MiXCR, one row per CDR3 protein. Altogether about 100,000 distinct CDR3 sequences are present, around 95% being singletons, with the ten largest covering 0.3%. Sequenced sample: CD8+ T cells from PBMCs. The source is a human donor with Susac syndrome.

The chain links TRBV4-1 to TRBJ1-1, with 8 nucleotides matching TRBD1. This CDR3 has 16 amino acids. Germline values: CDR1 MGHRA, CDR2 YSYEKL. V shed 4 bases and J 1 base; nucleotides not matched to a gene: 8. The CDR3 DNA reads as TGCGCCAGCAGCCGGACAGGGCCGGTCCAGAACACTGAAGCTTTCTTT. It translates to CASSRTGPVQNTEAFF.

The rearrangement joins TRBV29-1 to TRBJ2-1; perhaps TRBD1 as D (5 bases). The CDR3 runs 14 residues. The V gene's germline CDR1 is SQVTM and CDR2 ANQGSEA. V lost 3 bases to trimming and J lost 3 bases, with 12 bases between them. The CDR3 region is CSVEMGRNYNEQFF. CDR3 in DNA: TGCAGCGTTGAGATGGGGCGGAACTACAATGAGCAGTTCTTC.

V usage is TRBV29-1 and J usage is TRBJ2-3; a possible D gene is TRBD2 (7 bases). The length of the CDR3 is 14 residues. Trimming removed 5 bases from V and 2 bases from J, with 14 bases in between. Germline values: CDR1 SQVTM, CDR2 ANQGSEA. The CDR3 protein is CSVRKGGATDTQYF. The CDR3 bases are TGCAGCGTTCGTAAAGGGGGGGCCACAGATACGCAGTATTTT.

The chain combines TRBV20-1 with TRBJ2-1; D is tentatively TRBD1 or TRBD2 (5 bases each). CDR1 is DFQATT and CDR2 is SNEGSKA in the germline V gene (reference sequence). The CDR3 has 14 amino acids. Deletions cut 1 base from V and 0 bases from J, with 7 bases between. The chain's CDR3 is CSARGGSSYNEQFF. The CDR3 DNA reads TGCAGTGCTAGAGGGGGGAGCTCCTACAATGAGCAGTTCTTC.

This clonotype was seen only once. The chain is built from TRBV18 and TRBJ2-3, with 12 bases aligning to TRBD1. The J segment lost 1 base and the V segment lost 1 base, leaving 9 bases of the junction unmatched. This CDR3 is built from 19 residues. Germline V gives CDR1 KGHSH, CDR2 LQKENI. CDR3: CASSPLGTGGLSGTDTQYF. The DNA for the CDR3 is TGTGCCAGCTCACCACTGGGGACAGGGGGCTTGTCGGGCACAGATACGCAGTATTTT.

The chain couples TRBV16 to TRBJ2-4; no clear D. Trimming cost V 3 bases and J 0 bases, with 9 bases left between them. Germline lookup yields CDR1 KGHSY and CDR2 FQNENV. This CDR3 is built from 15 residues. The CDR3 DNA reads as TGTGCCAGCAGCCATAAAATCCAAGCCAAAAACATTCAGTACTTC. Protein product: CASSHKIQAKNIQYF.

This chain connects TRBV5-6 to TRBJ2-3; tentative D call: TRBD2 (6 bases). Germline V gene sequence: CDR1 SGHDT, CDR2 YYEEEE. V gave up 0 bases and J gave up 4 bases, with 9 bases separating them. The CDR3 sequence is 14 residues long. CDR3 DNA: TGTGCCAGCAGCTTGGCAACGGGGGCAGATACGCAGTATTTT. Translation: CASSLATGADTQYF. The variable domain in full, completed from reference TRBV5-6 and TRBJ2-3, reads DAGVTQSPTHLIKTRGQQVTLRCSPKSGHDTVSWYQQALGQGPQFIFQYYEEEERQRGNFPDRFSGHQFPNYSSELNVNALLLGDSALYLCASSLATGADTQYFGPGTRLTVL.

The genes are TRBV20-1 and TRBJ2-7, with TRBD2 matching 7 bases. V dropped 6 bases and J dropped 4; count of bases not matched to a gene: 6. The CDR3 is 12 amino acids. The germline gives CDR1 DFQATT, CDR2 SNEGSKA (reference sequence). Here the CDR3 reads CSAKSGVYEQYF. DNA for the CDR3: TGCAGTGCAAAAAGCGGGGTATACGAGCAGTACTTC.

The CDR3 nucleotides read TGTGCCAGCAGTTTATCACGGGGGCAAGGCTATGGCTACACCTTC. Translation gives CASSLSRGQGYGYTF. The rearrangement joins TRBV27 to TRBJ1-2, with D possibly TRBD1 on 6 matching bases. Between the trimmed V and J ends, which lost 0 bases and 4 bases, there was a span of 12 bases. From germline, CDR1 is MNHEY and CDR2 SMNVEV (reference sequence). This CDR3 has 15 amino acids.